A selection of T cell receptor beta chains follows, all from one sample in a study of neurological immune-mediated disorders. One entry per CDR3 protein results from TCRdb running MiXCR on the 5' RACE reads. The sample holds some 47,000 distinct CDR3 sequences, 16% seen once. Sequenced material: PBMCs. All receptors derive from a man in his sixties in good health. Each CDR3 is given with its conserved first and last residue. A D gene is named only where the DNA matches it firmly. Only some rows state a clone size, as once, few, many or a class for expanded clones.

length	V	D	J	size	DNA	CDR3
14	TRBV5-1	-	TRBJ2-7	many	TGCGCCAGCAGCTTGGCAACCGACGCCTACGAGCAGTACTTC	CASSLATDAYEQYF
16	TRBV9	-	TRBJ2-6	many	TGTGCCAGCAGCGCCACCCAGGGTGGTGGGGCCAACGTCCTGACTTTC	CASSATQGGGANVLTF
13	TRBV7-9	-	TRBJ2-7	-	TGTGCCAGCCTAAACGGGGGCTCCTACGAGCAGTACTTC	CASLNGGSYEQYF
14	TRBV29-1	TRBD1	TRBJ2-7	many	TGCAGCGTTGGACAGGGTGGGGTGGCAGGCGAGCAGTACTTC	CSVGQGGVAGEQYF
14	TRBV4-2	TRBD2	TRBJ2-2	many	TGTGCCAGCAGCCAAACTAGCGGGACCGGGGAGCTGTTTTTT	CASSQTSGTGELFF
14	TRBV7-2	-	TRBJ2-3	many	TGTGCCAGCAGCCTGGACCGAATACCAGATACGCAGTATTTT	CASSLDRIPDTQYF
17	TRBV5-1	-	TRBJ2-6	many	TGCGCCAGCAGCCAGCTGACGACGGGCTCTGGGGCCAACGTCCTGACTTTC	CASSQLTTGSGANVLTF
13	TRBV29-1	-	TRBJ2-7	-	TGCGTACCCCACCGGGACAACCCCTACGAGCAGTACTTC	CVPHRDNPYEQYF
13	TRBV5-1	-	TRBJ2-7	medium-sized	TGCGCCAGCAGCGTTCAGGACCCTTACGAGCAGTACTTC	CASSVQDPYEQYF
14	TRBV9	-	TRBJ2-7	few	TGTGCCAGCAGCGTAAGGGAGATCCCCTACGAGCAGTACTTC	CASSVREIPYEQYF
17	TRBV5-1	TRBD2	TRBJ2-3	many	TGCGCCAGCAGCTTGGCCGCGGGAGCTCGACGCACAGATACGCAGTATTTT	CASSLAAGARRTDTQYF
15	TRBV6-6	TRBD1	TRBJ2-3	many	TGTGCCAGCAGCGACAGGGGGCGGTTCACAGATACGCAGTATTTT	CASSDRGRFTDTQYF
15	TRBV7-2	-	TRBJ2-5	many	TGTGCCAGCAGCTTAGCACGGGCCGGAGGGGAGACCCAGTACTTC	CASSLARAGGETQYF
16	TRBV5-1	-	TRBJ2-3	-	TGCGCCAGCAGCTTGGCTGGAGGGGCGGGCACAGATACGCAGTATTTT	CASSLAGGAGTDTQYF
13	TRBV5-1	-	TRBJ1-1	many	TGCGCCAGCAGCTTGCCGGGGAACACTGAAGCTTTCTTT	CASSLPGNTEAFF
15	TRBV4-3	TRBD1	TRBJ2-2	many	TGCGCCAGCAGCCTCCGACAGGGATGGACCGGGGAGCTGTTTTTT	CASSLRQGWTGELFF
14	TRBV20-1	TRBD1	TRBJ1-5	-	TGCAGTGCTAGTCGACAGGGGAACAATCAGCCCCAGCATTTT	CSASRQGNNQPQHF
15	TRBV30	-	TRBJ1-3	many	TGTGCCTGGAGTTTGGACAGCAACTCTGGAAACACCATATATTTT	CAWSLDSNSGNTIYF
14	TRBV5-6	-	TRBJ2-1	many	TGTGCCAGCAGCTATCGTAGGACCTACAATGAGCAGTTCTTC	CASSYRRTYNEQFF
15	TRBV7-2	-	TRBJ1-6	many	TGTGCCAGCAGCTTAGGACAGGCTGATAATTCACCCCTCCACTTT	CASSLGQADNSPLHF
14	TRBV20-1	TRBD2	TRBJ2-1	many	TGCAGTGCTAGTGGTGGGAGGGCGGACAATGAGCAGTTCTTC	CSASGGRADNEQFF
15	TRBV7-2	TRBD2	TRBJ2-7	many	TGTGCCAGCAGCGTGGCGGGAGGGCCTCAGTACGAGCAGTACTTC	CASSVAGGPQYEQYF
19	TRBV20-1	TRBD2	TRBJ2-1	many	TGCAGTGCTAGAGATCTGGGCCTAGCGGGAGGGCGGCAGAGGAATGAGCAGTTCTTC	CSARDLGLAGGRQRNEQFF
16	TRBV28	TRBD1	TRBJ2-4	few	TGTGCCAGCGGCAATCTCGGGACAGCCTTCAAAAACATTCAGTACTTC	CASGNLGTAFKNIQYF
14	TRBV28	-	TRBJ2-1	many	TGTGCCAGCAGAGTACCGGGATCCTACAATGAGCAGTTCTTC	CASRVPGSYNEQFF
14	TRBV3-1	-	TRBJ2-1	many	TGTGCCAGCCGACCGGGAGCGTACTCGAATGAGCAGTTCTTC	CASRPGAYSNEQFF
12	TRBV11-3	TRBD1	TRBJ1-1	many	TGTGCCAGCAGCTTCAACAGGGGTGAAGCTTTCTTT	CASSFNRGEAFF
17	TRBV10-3	-	TRBJ2-3	once	TGTGCCATCAGTGAGTCGGGGACAACCGAACGCACAGATACGCAGTATTTT	CAISESGTTERTDTQYF
12	TRBV11-2	-	TRBJ1-1	-	TGTGCCAGCAGGGCTTGGAACACTGAAGCTTTCTTT	CASRAWNTEAFF
15	TRBV12-3/TRBV12-4	TRBD2	TRBJ2-1	many	TGTGCCAGCAGCCGAGGCGGGAGTCTATACGATGAGCAGTTCTTC	CASSRGGSLYDEQFF
15	TRBV7-3	-	TRBJ2-1	many	TGTGCCAGCAGCTTAACAGGGTACCGGAGCAATGAGCAGTTCTTC	CASSLTGYRSNEQFF
14	TRBV5-5	-	TRBJ2-5	-	TGTGCCAGCAGCACTTCAGGTGGGTGGGAGACCCAGTACTTC	CASSTSGGWETQYF
14	TRBV20-1	TRBD2	TRBJ2-3	many	TGCAGTGCTACAGGGACTAGCGGCACAGATACGCAGTATTTT	CSATGTSGTDTQYF
16	TRBV7-2	TRBD2	TRBJ2-7	many	TGTGCCAGCAGCTTGCTCAGACTAGCGGGAGCCCACGAGCAGTACTTC	CASSLLRLAGAHEQYF
13	TRBV6-5	-	TRBJ2-2	-	TGTGCCAGCAACCGGGGCGGCACCGGGGAGCTGTTTTTT	CASNRGGTGELFF
16	TRBV5-1	TRBD2	TRBJ2-7	many	TGCGCCAGCAGCTTGGGGGGACTAGCGGGAGTTTCCGAGCAGTACTTC	CASSLGGLAGVSEQYF
18	TRBV10-1	TRBD2	TRBJ2-1	many	TGCGCCAGCAGTTCGGGACTAGCGGGAGGTAGAGTTTGGGATGAGCAGTTCTTC	CASSSGLAGGRVWDEQFF
13	TRBV5-1	-	TRBJ2-3	many	TGCGCCAGCAGAGCGACGGGCACAGATACGCAGTATTTT	CASRATGTDTQYF
17	TRBV14	-	TRBJ2-1	many	TGTGCCAGCAGCCACGCACCGGGACTCTCAGGAGCCCATGAGCAGTTCTTC	CASSHAPGLSGAHEQFF
14	TRBV7-2	TRBD1	TRBJ2-7	many	TGTGCCAGCAGCCCAGACAGGGGGCGGTACGAGCAGTACTTC	CASSPDRGRYEQYF
13	TRBV20-1	TRBD1	TRBJ2-4	many	TGCAGTGCTAGGGAGCAGGGGGTGGACATTCAGTACTTC	CSAREQGVDIQYF
13	TRBV4-3	-	TRBJ2-7	many	TGCGCCAGCAGCCAAGTTGCGGGAAAGGAGCAGTACTTC	CASSQVAGKEQYF
17	TRBV4-1	TRBD2	TRBJ2-2	-	TGCGCCAGCAGCCATATAGGCGGGAGGGAGAACACCGGGGAGCTGTTTTTT	CASSHIGGRENTGELFF
13	TRBV12-3/TRBV12-4	-	TRBJ2-7	many	TGTGCCAGCAGTTTGTCGGTTGCTTACGAGCAGTACTTC	CASSLSVAYEQYF
15	TRBV5-1	-	TRBJ1-5	many	TGCGCCAGCAGCTTCCAGGGCGATAGCAATCAGCCCCAGCATTTT	CASSFQGDSNQPQHF
14	TRBV9	-	TRBJ2-1	many	TGTGCCAGCAGCGTCAGCAGCTCCTACAATGAGCAGTTCTTC	CASSVSSSYNEQFF
13	TRBV29-1	-	TRBJ2-1	many	TGCAGCTTTTGGGACTCACTCTACAATGAGCAGTTCTTC	CSFWDSLYNEQFF
16	TRBV20-1	TRBD2	TRBJ2-1	-	TGCAGTGCTAGCGGTTCGGGGTCTAGCGGCAACAATGAGCAGTTCTTC	CSASGSGSSGNNEQFF
18	TRBV3-1	TRBD1	TRBJ2-6	-	TGTGCCAGCAGCCAAAGGGACAGGGGGCTTTCTGGGGCCAACGTCCTGACTTTC	CASSQRDRGLSGANVLTF
17	TRBV20-1	-	TRBJ2-3	many	TGCAGTGCTAGAGATGGGTTTGGGGTGAGGGGCACAGATACGCAGTATTTT	CSARDGFGVRGTDTQYF
13	TRBV20-1	-	TRBJ1-6	many	TGCAGTGCTAGCGGCGGTAATAATTCACCCCTCCACTTT	CSASGGNNSPLHF
16	TRBV5-1	TRBD2	TRBJ2-2	few	TGCGCCAGCAGCTTGCGGACTAGCGGGGGCGCCGGGGAGCTGTTTTTT	CASSLRTSGGAGELFF
14	TRBV25-1	-	TRBJ2-5	many	TGTGCCAGCAGTGTTGGAGGGCCTCAAGAGACCCAGTACTTC	CASSVGGPQETQYF
14	TRBV20-1	-	TRBJ1-1	many	TGCAGTGCTGGTGGGGGGGGGTGGAACACTGAAGCTTTCTTT	CSAGGGGWNTEAFF
14	TRBV3-1	-	TRBJ2-5	-	TGTGCCAGCAGCCAAGGGGCCGGGAAAGAGACCCAGTACTTC	CASSQGAGKETQYF
16	TRBV25-1	TRBD1	TRBJ1-5	many	TGTGCCAGCAGTGGTGGGGGGACAGCGGGGAATCAGCCCCAGCATTTT	CASSGGGTAGNQPQHF
17	TRBV10-2	TRBD2	TRBJ2-1	many	TGCGCCAGCTCCCCCGGGACTAGCGTTAGCTCCTACAATGAGCAGTTCTTC	CASSPGTSVSSYNEQFF